This TCR beta chain was documented in a study of T cells after yellow fever vaccination. General study findings and limits: Repertoires obtained by FACS sorting could include abundant clonotypes that entered as contaminants from the bulk population.

Universal primer sites and UMIs were introduced during 5'RACE template-switching synthesis of TCR cDNA. MiXCR was run by TCRdb on the 5' RACE reads, yielding one entry per CDR3 protein. Here the sample spans under 95,000 distinct CDR3 sequences, around 7.1% being singletons. This clonotype showed up just a few times. No antigen is known for it. J gave up 5 bases and V 3 bases, and 7 bases lay outside the gene matches. The CDR3 loop spans 15 amino acids. The chain recombines TRBV12-3 or TRBV12-4 with TRBJ2-3; 8 bases fit TRBD1. The material sequenced was CD8+ T cells sorted from PBMCs, taken about 10 days after the first yellow fever vaccination. The source of this sequence is a man aged 18 to 29 who received the YFV17D yellow fever vaccine. Written as DNA, the CDR3 is TGTGCCAGCAGTTTGGCAGGGGGCGTCGGAGATACGCAGTATTTT. Its protein is CASSLAGGVGDTQYF.